At least ten counts were recorded for the clone carrying this T cell receptor beta chain. The antigen remains undetermined. The trim removed 1 base at V and 7 bases at J, leaving 12 bases unmatched. Germline loops: CDR1 SGHTA, CDR2 FQGNSA. The CDR3 runs to 16 residues. Researchers defined stable Graves' hyperthyroidism as no ophthalmopathy progression within 18 months. It was uncontrolled infection, other autoimmune disease, pregnancy or lactation that excluded patients. The data were taken from a study of T cells in Graves' hyperthyroidism and ophthalmopathy. General study points: The model forecast ophthalmopathy, anticipating it by a median around 6.4 months before onset.

Amplification yielded TCR beta CDR3 regions, with RNA transcripts as the source. HTBI primers were used for first-round RT-PCR of the TCR CDR3. TCRdb used MiXCR to reprocess the multiplex PCR reads, holding one entry per CDR3 protein. The profile shows just under 750,000 distinct CDR3 sequences, approximately 36% of them singletons. This clonotype was sampled from a woman aged 40 to 55 with Graves' hyperthyroidism. The chain has TRBV7-2 and TRBJ1-2; 7 positions match TRBD1. The specimen sequenced was blood. In DNA form, the CDR3 reads TGTGCCAGCAGCTTAGGGTTAGGCAGGGGGAGAGGTGGCTACACCTTC. Its translation: CASSLGLGRGRGGYTF.